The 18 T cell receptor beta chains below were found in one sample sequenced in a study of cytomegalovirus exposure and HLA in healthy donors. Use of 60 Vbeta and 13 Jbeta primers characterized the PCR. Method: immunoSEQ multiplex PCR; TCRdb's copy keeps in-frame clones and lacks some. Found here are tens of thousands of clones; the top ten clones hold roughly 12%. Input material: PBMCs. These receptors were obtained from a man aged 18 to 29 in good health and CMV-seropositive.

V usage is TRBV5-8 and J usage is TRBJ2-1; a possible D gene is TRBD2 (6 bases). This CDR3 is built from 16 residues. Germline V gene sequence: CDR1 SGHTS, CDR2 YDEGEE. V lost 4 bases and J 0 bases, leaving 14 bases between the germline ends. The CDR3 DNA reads TGTGCCAGCAGCGCGGCCGGGAGAGTCTCCTACAATGAGCAGTTCTTC. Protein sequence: CASSAAGRVSYNEQFF.

Here the CDR3 reads CASSLRPPGHMNTEAFF. CDR3 in DNA: TGCGCCAGCAGCTTGAGGCCTCCGGGACACATGAACACTGAAGCTTTCTTT. The chain couples TRBV5-1 to TRBJ1-1, with D tentatively TRBD1 (6 bases). This CDR3 contains 17 residues. Germline values: CDR1 SGHRS, CDR2 YFSETQ. V lost 1 base and J lost 0, with 16 bases in between. Full variable domain (remainder filled in from reference TRBV5-1 and TRBJ1-1): KAGVTQTPRYLIKTRGQQVTLSCSPISGHRSVSWYQQTPGQGLQFLFEYFSETQRNKGNFPGRFSGRQFSNSRSEMNVSTLELGDSALYLCASSLRPPGHMNTEAFFGQGTRLTVV.

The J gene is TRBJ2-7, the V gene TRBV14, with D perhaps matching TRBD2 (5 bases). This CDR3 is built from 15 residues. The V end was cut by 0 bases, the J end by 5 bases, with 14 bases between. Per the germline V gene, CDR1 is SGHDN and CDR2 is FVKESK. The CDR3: CASSQDTAGNHEQYF. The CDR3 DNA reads TGTGCCAGCAGCCAAGATACGGCCGGGAACCACGAGCAGTACTTC.

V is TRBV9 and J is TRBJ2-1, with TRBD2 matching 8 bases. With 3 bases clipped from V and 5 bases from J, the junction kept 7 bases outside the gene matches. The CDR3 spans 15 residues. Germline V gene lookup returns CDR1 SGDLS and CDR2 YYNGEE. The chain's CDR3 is CASSEASGPNNEQFF. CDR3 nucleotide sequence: TGTGCCAGCAGCGAGGCTAGCGGGCCTAACAATGAGCAGTTCTTC.

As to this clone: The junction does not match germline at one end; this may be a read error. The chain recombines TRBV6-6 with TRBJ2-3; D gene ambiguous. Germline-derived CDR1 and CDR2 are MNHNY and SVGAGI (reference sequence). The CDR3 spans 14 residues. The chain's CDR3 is CASSHSIETDTQYF. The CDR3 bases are TGTGCCAGCAGTCACTCGATAGAAACAGATACGCAGTATTTT.

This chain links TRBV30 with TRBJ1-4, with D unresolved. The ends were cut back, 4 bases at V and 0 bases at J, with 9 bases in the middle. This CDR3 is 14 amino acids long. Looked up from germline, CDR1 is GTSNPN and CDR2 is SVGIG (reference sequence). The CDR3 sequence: CAWNLHSTNEKLFF. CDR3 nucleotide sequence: TGTGCCTGGAACCTTCACTCAACTAATGAAAAACTGTTTTTT.

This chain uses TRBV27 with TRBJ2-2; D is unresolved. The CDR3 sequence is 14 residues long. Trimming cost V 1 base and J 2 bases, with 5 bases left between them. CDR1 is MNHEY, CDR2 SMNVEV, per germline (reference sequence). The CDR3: CASSLYTNTGELFF. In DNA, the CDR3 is TGTGCCAGCAGTTTATACACCAACACCGGGGAGCTGTTTTTT.

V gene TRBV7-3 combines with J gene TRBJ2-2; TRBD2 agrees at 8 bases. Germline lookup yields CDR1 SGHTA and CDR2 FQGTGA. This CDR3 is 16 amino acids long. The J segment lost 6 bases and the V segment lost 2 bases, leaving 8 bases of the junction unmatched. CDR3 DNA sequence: TGTGCCAGCAGCTTAGTCGGCGGGAGGTCCGCCGGGGAGCTGTTTTTT. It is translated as CASSLVGGRSAGELFF.

The CDR3: CASSYREAVDGYTF. In DNA form, the CDR3 reads TGTGCCAGCAGTTACCGGGAGGCGGTGGATGGCTACACCTTC. This chain joins TRBV6-7 and TRBJ1-2, with D unresolved. TRBV6-7 is an ORF; its function is uncertain. V lost 2 bases to trimming and J lost 6 bases, with 13 bases between them. The CDR3 runs to 14 residues.

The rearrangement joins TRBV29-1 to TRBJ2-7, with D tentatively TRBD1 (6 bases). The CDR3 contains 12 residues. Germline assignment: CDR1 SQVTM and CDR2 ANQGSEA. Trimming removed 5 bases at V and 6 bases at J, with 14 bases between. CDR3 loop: CSVRTDFGEQYF. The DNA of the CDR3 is TGCAGCGTTCGGACAGATTTCGGCGAGCAGTACTTC.

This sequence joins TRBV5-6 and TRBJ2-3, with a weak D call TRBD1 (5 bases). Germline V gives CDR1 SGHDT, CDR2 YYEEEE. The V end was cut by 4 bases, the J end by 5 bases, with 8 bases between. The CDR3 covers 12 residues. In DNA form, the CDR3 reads TGTGCCAGCAGCCCTCAGGGAGATACGCAGTATTTT. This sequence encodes CASSPQGDTQYF.

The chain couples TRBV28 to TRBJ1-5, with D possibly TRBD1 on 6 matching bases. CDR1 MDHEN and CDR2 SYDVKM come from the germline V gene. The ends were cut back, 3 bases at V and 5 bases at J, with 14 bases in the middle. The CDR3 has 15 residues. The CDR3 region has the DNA TGTGCCAGCAGTTTCTACAGGGATGGGGATCAGCCCCAGCATTTT. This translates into CASSFYRDGDQPQHF.

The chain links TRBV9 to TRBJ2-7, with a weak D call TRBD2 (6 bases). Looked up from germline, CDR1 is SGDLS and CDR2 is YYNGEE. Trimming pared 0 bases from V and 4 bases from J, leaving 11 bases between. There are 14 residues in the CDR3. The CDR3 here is CASSVDGSLYEQYF. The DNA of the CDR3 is TGTGCCAGCAGCGTAGACGGGAGTCTGTACGAGCAGTACTTC.

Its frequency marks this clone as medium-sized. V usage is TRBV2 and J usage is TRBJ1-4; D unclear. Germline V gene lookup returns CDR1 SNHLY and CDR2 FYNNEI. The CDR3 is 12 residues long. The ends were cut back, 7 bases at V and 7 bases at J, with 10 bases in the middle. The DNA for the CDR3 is TGTGCCAGCATGGAGGGTGGTGAAAAACTGTTTTTT. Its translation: CASMEGGEKLFF.

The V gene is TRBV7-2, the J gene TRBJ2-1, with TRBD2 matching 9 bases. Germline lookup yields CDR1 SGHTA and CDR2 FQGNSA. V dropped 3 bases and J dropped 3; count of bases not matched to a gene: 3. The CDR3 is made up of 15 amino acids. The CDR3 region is CASSLGGRDYNEQFF. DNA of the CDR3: TGTGCCAGCAGCTTGGGCGGGAGGGACTACAATGAGCAGTTCTTC.

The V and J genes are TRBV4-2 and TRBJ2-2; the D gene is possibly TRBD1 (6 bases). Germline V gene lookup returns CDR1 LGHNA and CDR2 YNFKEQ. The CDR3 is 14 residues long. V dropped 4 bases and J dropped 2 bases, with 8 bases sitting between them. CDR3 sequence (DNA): TGTGCCAGCAGCCCCGGGACAAACACCGGGGAGCTGTTTTTT. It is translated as CASSPGTNTGELFF.

CDR3 loop: CASSLIPVGTDTQYF. The CDR3 nucleotides read TGTGCCAGCAGCTTGATACCGGTTGGCACAGATACGCAGTATTTT. This chain connects TRBV5-5 to TRBJ2-3; D is unclear. Germline V gene sequence: CDR1 SGHKS, CDR2 YYEKEE (reference sequence). The CDR3 extends over 15 amino acids. Deletions cut 1 base from V and 1 base from J, with 10 bases between.

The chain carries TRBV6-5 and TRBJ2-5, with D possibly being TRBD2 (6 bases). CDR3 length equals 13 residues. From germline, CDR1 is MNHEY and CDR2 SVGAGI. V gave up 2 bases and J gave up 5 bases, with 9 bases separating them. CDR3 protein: CASSYGGFETQYF. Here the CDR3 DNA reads TGTGCCAGCAGTTACGGGGGGTTCGAGACCCAGTACTTC.